Presented here are 17 T cell receptor beta chains from one specimen sequenced in a study of early T cells in non-severe SARS-CoV-2 infection. One entry per CDR3 protein results from TCRdb running MiXCR on the 5' RACE reads. In the table there are more than 50,000 distinct CDR3 sequences, about 15% of which are singletons. The sequencing used whole blood, collected at baseline. Receptors originate from an adult who was a healthcare worker with PCR-confirmed SARS-CoV-2 infection or an uninfected control (not recorded which).

This clonotype was recorded many times. The rearrangement links TRBV9 to TRBJ2-3; D is tentatively TRBD1 or TRBD2 (5 bases each). This CDR3 comprises 14 residues. Looked up from germline, CDR1 is SGDLS and CDR2 is YYNGEE. V lost 1 base, J lost 5 bases, and 11 bases lay in between. CDR3 DNA: TGTGCCAGCAGCGTAATAACTGGGGGAGATACGCAGTATTTT. It specifies CASSVITGGDTQYF.

The rearrangement joins TRBV5-1 to TRBJ2-4; D gene unclear. V was shortened by 4 bases and J by 0 bases, with 11 bases between the two germline ends. Germline V gives CDR1 SGHRS, CDR2 YFSETQ. The length of the CDR3 is 15 residues. CDR3 in DNA: TGCGCCAGCAGCCAGGATGGGGTAGCCAAAAACATTCAGTACTTC. Residues: CASSQDGVAKNIQYF. The whole variable domain, filled in from reference TRBV5-1 and TRBJ2-4, reads KAGVTQTPRYLIKTRGQQVTLSCSPISGHRSVSWYQQTPGQGLQFLFEYFSETQRNKGNFPGRFSGRQFSNSRSEMNVSTLELGDSALYLCASSQDGVAKNIQYFGAGTRLSVL.

The rearrangement uses TRBV28 and TRBJ2-5, with TRBD2 identical over 8 bases. CDR1 and CDR2 from the germline V gene are MDHEN and SYDVKM. J was trimmed by 5 bases and V by 8 bases; bases with no gene match: 7. This CDR3 is 13 amino acids long. The CDR3 sequence is CASREGLWETQYF. In nucleotides, the CDR3 is TGTGCCAGCCGGGAGGGGCTTTGGGAGACCCAGTACTTC.

The J gene is TRBJ2-7, the V gene TRBV5-4; D may match TRBD1 or TRBD2 (5 bases each). Trimming took off 1 base at V and 6 bases at J, with 17 bases between the two ends. CDR3 length equals 15 residues. Germline CDR1 reads SGHNT; CDR2 reads YYREEE (reference sequence). The CDR3 DNA sequence: TGTGCCAGCAGCTTGAGTGCGACTTTGAGGGGCGAGCAGTACTTC. It is translated as CASSLSATLRGEQYF.

At least ten counts were recorded for this clonotype. The gene calls are TRBV29-1 and TRBJ2-3; TRBD1 matches 7 bases. J lost 6 bases, V lost 4 bases, and 4 bases had no gene match. Germline CDR1 reads SQVTM; CDR2 reads ANQGSEA. This CDR3 spans 12 amino acids. CDR3 region: CSVAQGVDTQYF. CDR3 in DNA: TGCAGCGTTGCCCAGGGGGTTGATACGCAGTATTTT.

This clonotype was found a few times. V usage is TRBV12-3 or TRBV12-4 and J usage is TRBJ1-1; D is possibly TRBD1 (5 bases). The CDR3 has 14 residues. Trimming left V 5 bases short and J 4 bases short, with 14 bases between. This CDR3 reads CASSLQEAGTEAFF. The CDR3 DNA follows: TGTGCCAGCAGTCTACAGGAGGCTGGCACTGAAGCTTTCTTT.

In its sample, this clonotype was seen a few times. The V gene is TRBV5-5, the J gene TRBJ1-5, with D unclear. The CDR3 is made up of 13 amino acids. The germline CDR1 and CDR2 sequences are SGHKS and YYEKEE (reference sequence). With 2 bases removed from V and 7 bases from J, the gap between germline ends came to 10 bases. CDR3 protein: CASSFSDEQPQHF. The CDR3 coding sequence is TGTGCCAGCAGCTTTTCGGACGAGCAGCCCCAGCATTTT.

This clonotype was seen ten or more times. The genes are TRBV2 and TRBJ2-2, with D hard to call. Germline CDR1 reads SNHLY; CDR2 reads FYNNEI. This CDR3 region has 16 residues. V was cut by 4 bases and J by 1 base, with 13 bases left in between. DNA of the CDR3: TGTGCCAGCAGTGTGCAAGGGATCAAGAACACCGGGGAGCTGTTTTTT. Its protein product is CASSVQGIKNTGELFF.

This clonotype was seen more than once but under ten times. The chain links TRBV6-6 to TRBJ1-1; D is possibly TRBD1 (5 bases). Trimming left V 7 bases short and J 5 bases short, with 26 bases between. The germline gives CDR1 MNHNY, CDR2 SVGAGI (reference sequence). The CDR3 is 17 residues long. The CDR3 DNA follows: TGTGCCAGCATTCAATTCCCGCCGGAGGGGCCTGGAACTGAAGCTTTCTTT. Its translation: CASIQFPPEGPGTEAFF.

This clonotype was seen a handful of times. The chain has TRBV19 and TRBJ2-7; 7 bases agree with TRBD2. CDR1 LNHDA and CDR2 SQIVND come from the germline V gene (reference sequence). The J segment lost 5 bases and the V segment lost 8 bases, leaving 6 bases of the junction unmatched. The CDR3 covers 12 residues. The CDR3 coding sequence is TGTGCCAGTTCCGGCGGGAGAAACGAGCAGTACTTC. It specifies CASSGGRNEQYF.

This clonotype has only a few counts. This chain joins TRBV28 and TRBJ1-2; the D gene is possibly TRBD1 (6 bases). The CDR3 totals 14 residues. In germline, CDR1 is MDHEN, CDR2 SYDVKM. Trimming cost V 6 bases and J 1 base, with 12 bases left between them. The CDR3 DNA follows: TGTGCCAGCAGCGACAGGAACTATAACTATGGCTACACCTTC. Translation gives CASSDRNYNYGYTF.

On this clonotype itself: Germline is not matched at one junction end, which may reflect a read error. The V gene is TRBV3-1, the J gene TRBJ2-7; D is ambiguous. The CDR3 covers 15 residues. The germline gives CDR1 LGHDT, CDR2 YNNKEL (reference sequence). In nucleotides, the CDR3 is TGTGTCAGCAGCCAAGGTTTTGCCTATCTCTTGGAGCAGTACTTC. Translation: CVSSQGFAYLLEQYF.

J is TRBJ2-5 and V is TRBV6-5; 7 nucleotides align to TRBD1. The CDR3 totals 14 residues. Per germline, CDR1 MNHEY and CDR2 SVGAGI. V lost 2 bases to trimming and J lost 3 bases; unmatched junction nucleotides: 3. CDR3 sequence reads: CASSYITGEETQYF. The DNA of the CDR3 is TGTGCCAGCAGTTACATCACAGGGGAAGAGACCCAGTACTTC.

The chain carries TRBV5-1 and TRBJ2-7; tentatively, D is TRBD1 (6 bases). V was pared by 3 bases and J by 1 base, with 11 bases between. The germline gives CDR1 SGHRS, CDR2 YFSETQ. This CDR3 region has 14 residues. As DNA, the CDR3 is TGCGCCAGCAGCTCACAGGGTGCTTCCTACGAGCAGTACTTC. Translated: CASSSQGASYEQYF.

This clonotype showed up just a few times. The junction does not match germline at one end; this may be a read error. This chain connects TRBV10-2 to TRBJ1-2; D possibly corresponds to TRBD1 (5 bases). The germline CDR1 and CDR2 sequences are WSHSY and SAAADI. The CDR3 is 13 amino acids. The CDR3 protein is CARSEGPERGYTF. Here the CDR3 DNA reads TGCGCCAGAAGTGAGGGGCCGGAGAGAGGCTACACCTTC.

This clonotype was picked up many times. This chain joins TRBV5-1 and TRBJ1-1; tentative D call: TRBD1 (5 bases). CDR1 and CDR2 from the germline V gene are SGHRS and YFSETQ. This CDR3 has 13 amino acids. Between the trimmed V and J ends, which lost 0 bases and 4 bases, there was a span of 7 bases. The CDR3 is CASSLDRPTEAFF. The CDR3 DNA is TGCGCCAGCAGCTTGGACAGGCCCACTGAAGCTTTCTTT.

The sample holds a few counts of this clonotype. The chain carries TRBV29-1 and TRBJ2-3, with TRBD1 matching 7 bases. V lost 6 bases, J lost 0 bases, and 6 bases stayed unmatched. Germline assignment: CDR1 SQVTM and CDR2 ANQGSEA. The CDR3 consists of 14 residues. CDR3 coding DNA: TGCAGCGTCAACAACAGGGGAAGCACAGATACGCAGTATTTT. Amino acid sequence: CSVNNRGSTDTQYF.